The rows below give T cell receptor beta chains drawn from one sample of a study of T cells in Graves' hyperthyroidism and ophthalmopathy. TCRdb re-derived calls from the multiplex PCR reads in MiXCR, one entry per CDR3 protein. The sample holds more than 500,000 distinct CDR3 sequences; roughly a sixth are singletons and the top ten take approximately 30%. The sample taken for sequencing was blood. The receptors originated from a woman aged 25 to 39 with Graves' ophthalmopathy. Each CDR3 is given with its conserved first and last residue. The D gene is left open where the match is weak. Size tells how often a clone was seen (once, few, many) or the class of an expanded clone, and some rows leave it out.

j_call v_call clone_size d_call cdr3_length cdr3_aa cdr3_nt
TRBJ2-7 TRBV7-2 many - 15 CASSLIIGMGYEQYF TGTGCCAGCAGCTTAATCATCGGGATGGGGTACGAGCAGTACTTC
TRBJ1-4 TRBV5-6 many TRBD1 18 CASSLHLNRGRSNEKLFF TGTGCCAGCAGCTTGCATTTAAACAGGGGGCGTTCTAATGAAAAACTGTTTTTT
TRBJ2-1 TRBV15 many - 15 CATSRDLLAGNEQFF TGTGCCACCAGCAGAGATCTCCTAGCCGGCAATGAGCAGTTCTTC
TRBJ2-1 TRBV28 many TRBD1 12 CASRIQGNEQFF TGTGCCAGCAGAATACAGGGGAATGAGCAGTTCTTC
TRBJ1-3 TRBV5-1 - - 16 CASSPTGGGFENTIYF TGCGCCAGCAGCCCGACGGGGGGGGGCTTTGAAAACACCATATATTTT
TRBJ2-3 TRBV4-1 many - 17 CASSQDSSGTSTDTQYF TGCGCCAGCAGCCAAGATTCCAGCGGCACTAGCACAGATACGCAGTATTTT
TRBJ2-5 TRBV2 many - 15 CASSLTRAPQETQYF TGTGCCAGCAGTTTAACTAGAGCGCCCCAAGAGACCCAGTACTTC
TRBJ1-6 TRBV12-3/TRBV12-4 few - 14 CASRLPGVGSPLHF TGTGCCAGCAGGCTTCCGGGGGTAGGGTCACCCCTCCACTTT
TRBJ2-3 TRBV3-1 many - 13 CASSRLYSDTQYF TGTGCCAGCAGCCGACTTTATTCAGATACGCAGTATTTT
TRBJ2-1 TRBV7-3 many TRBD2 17 CASSPGATSGRAGEQFF TGTGCCAGCAGCCCAGGTGCCACTAGCGGGAGGGCCGGTGAGCAGTTCTTC
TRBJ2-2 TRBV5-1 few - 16 CASSLLSPANTGELFF TGCGCCAGCAGCTTGTTAAGCCCCGCGAACACCGGGGAGCTGTTTTTT
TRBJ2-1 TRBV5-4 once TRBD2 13 CASSFWTSIEQFF TGTGCCAGCAGCTTTTGGACTAGCATTGAGCAGTTCTTC
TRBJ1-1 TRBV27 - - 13 CAAQGGLNTEAFF TGTGCCGCGCAGGGAGGGCTGAACACTGAAGCTTTCTTT
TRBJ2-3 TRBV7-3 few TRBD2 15 CASSAGTRTTDTQYF TGTGCCAGCAGCGCCGGGACTAGGACAACAGATACGCAGTATTTT
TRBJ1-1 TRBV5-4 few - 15 CASSGPGRENTEAFF TGTGCCAGCAGCGGACCGGGCCGGGAGAACACTGAAGCTTTCTTT
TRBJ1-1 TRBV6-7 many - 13 CASSYSNGTGAFF TGTGCCAGCAGTTACAGTAACGGCACTGGAGCTTTCTTT
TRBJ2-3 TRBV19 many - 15 CASSNGGAWTDTQYF TGTGCCAGTAGTAACGGCGGGGCCTGGACAGATACGCAGTATTTT
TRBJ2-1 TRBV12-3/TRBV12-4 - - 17 CASSSPFRQALYNEQFF TGTGCCAGCAGTTCCCCCTTTCGACAAGCCCTCTACAATGAGCAGTTCTTC
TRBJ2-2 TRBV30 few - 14 CAWSVSQFTGELFF TGTGCCTGGAGTGTAAGTCAGTTCACCGGGGAGCTGTTCTTT
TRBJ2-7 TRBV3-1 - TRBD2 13 CASSSGTRYEQYF TGTGCCAGCAGCTCCGGGACTAGGTACGAGCAGTACTTC
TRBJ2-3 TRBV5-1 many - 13 CASTKTTGDTQYF TGCGCCAGCACAAAGACAACGGGAGATACGCAGTATTTT
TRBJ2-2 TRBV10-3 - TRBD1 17 CAISESPGTGQTGELFF TGTGCCATCAGTGAGTCGCCTGGGACAGGTCAAACCGGGGAGCTGTTTTTT
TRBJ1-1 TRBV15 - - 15 CATSKGGGENTEAFF TGTGCCACCAGCAAGGGGGGAGGGGAGAACACTGAAGCTTTCTTT
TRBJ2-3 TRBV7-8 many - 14 CASTQGGSTDTQYF TGTGCCAGCACCCAAGGTGGGAGCACAGATACGCAGTATTTT
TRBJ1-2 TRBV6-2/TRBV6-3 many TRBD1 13 CASKRGQHYGYTF TGTGCCAGCAAGAGGGGACAGCACTATGGCTACACCTTC
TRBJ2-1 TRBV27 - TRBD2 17 CASSLYPPSGFYNEQFF TGTGCCAGCAGTTTGTATCCCCCTAGCGGGTTCTACAATGAGCAGTTCTTC
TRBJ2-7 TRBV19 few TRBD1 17 CASSPRGGQGRSYEQYF TGTGCCAGTAGTCCCCGAGGTGGACAGGGGAGGTCCTACGAGCAGTACTTC
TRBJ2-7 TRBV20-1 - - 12 CSARRGSYEQYF TGCAGTGCTAGGAGGGGCTCCTACGAGCAGTACTTC
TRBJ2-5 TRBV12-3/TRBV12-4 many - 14 CASSLDRPGETQYF TGTGCCAGCAGTTTAGACAGGCCGGGGGAGACCCAGTACTTC
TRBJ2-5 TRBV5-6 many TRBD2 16 CASSLDLAEIQETQYF TGTGCCAGCAGCTTGGACCTAGCGGAAATCCAAGAGACCCAGTACTTC
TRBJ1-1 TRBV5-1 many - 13 CASSPLGTPEAFF TGCGCCAGCAGCCCCCTTGGGACACCTGAAGCTTTCTTT
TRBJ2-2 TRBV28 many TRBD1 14 CASSSTGDTGELFF TGTGCCAGCAGTTCTACAGGGGACACCGGGGAGCTGTTTTTT
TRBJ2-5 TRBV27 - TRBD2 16 CASRRLAGVLQGTQYF TGTGCCAGCAGACGACTAGCGGGAGTCCTCCAAGGGACCCAGTACTTC
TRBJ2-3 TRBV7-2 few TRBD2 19 CASSLEGLGTISSTDTQYF TGTGCCAGCAGCTTAGAGGGCCTAGGGACTATTTCTAGCACAGATACGCAGTATTTT
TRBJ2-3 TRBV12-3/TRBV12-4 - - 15 CASSSTASSTDTQYF TGTGCCAGCAGTTCGACGGCTTCCTCCACAGATACGCAGTATTTT